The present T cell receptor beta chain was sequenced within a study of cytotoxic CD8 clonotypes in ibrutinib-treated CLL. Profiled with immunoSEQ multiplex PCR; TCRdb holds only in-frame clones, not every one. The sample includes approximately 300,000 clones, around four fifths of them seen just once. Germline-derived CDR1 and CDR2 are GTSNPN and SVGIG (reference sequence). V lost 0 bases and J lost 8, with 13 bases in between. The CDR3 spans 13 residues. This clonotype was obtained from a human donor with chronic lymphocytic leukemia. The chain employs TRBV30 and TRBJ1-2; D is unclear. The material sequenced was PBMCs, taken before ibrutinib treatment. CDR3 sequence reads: CAWSVGVAMGYTF. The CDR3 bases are TGTGCCTGGAGTGTCGGGGTGGCTATGGGCTACACCTTC.